This T cell receptor beta chain was found in a study of cytomegalovirus exposure and HLA in healthy donors. In the PCR, 60 Vbeta and 13 Jbeta primers were used. This table comes from immunoSEQ multiplex PCR, and its TCRdb copy is limited to in-frame clones, with some not included. The sample comprises 150,000 or so clones, roughly 79% of which are singletons, and just under 5% rests with the top ten. Germline V gene sequence: CDR1 MNHEY, CDR2 SMNVEV (reference sequence). The CDR3 covers 11 residues. V was cut by 4 bases and J by 3 bases, with 4 bases left in between. V and J are TRBV27 and TRBJ2-7; D remains ambiguous. Sequenced material: PBMCs. The sequence was obtained from a woman aged 18 to 35 in good health and CMV-seropositive. The CDR3 DNA follows: TGTGCCAGCAGTTACGGCTACGAGCAGTACTTC. This codes for CASSYGYEQYF.